This entry lists 9 T cell receptor beta chains sequenced from one sample in a study of response to subunit inactivated influenza vaccine. TCRdb called the RT-PCR reads again in MiXCR, with one record for every CDR3 protein. The repertoire holds 500,000 to 550,000 distinct CDR3 sequences, with under 8.5% as singletons. Sequenced here: PBMCs from blood, sampled around 25 months after vaccination. These receptors were obtained from a man between 50 and 75 years old who received an inactivated influenza vaccine.

V and J are TRBV5-1 and TRBJ1-2; 10 bases align to TRBD1. The trim removed 4 bases at V and 6 bases at J, leaving 6 bases unmatched. Looked up from germline, CDR1 is SGHRS and CDR2 is YFSETQ. The length of the CDR3 is 14 residues. CDR3: CASSTGQGDDGYTF. The CDR3 nucleotides read TGCGCCAGCAGCACCGGACAGGGGGACGATGGCTACACCTTC.

The chain links TRBV6-2 or TRBV6-3 to TRBJ2-1; D perhaps matches TRBD2 (5 bases). Germline loops: CDR1 MNHEY, CDR2 SVGEGT. The CDR3 is made up of 15 amino acids. V was trimmed by 2 bases and J by 2 bases, leaving 10 bases between them. Here the CDR3 DNA reads TGTGCCAGCAGTTACCTCGCGGGTACCTACAATGAGCAGTTCTTC. This gives the protein CASSYLAGTYNEQFF.

This clonotype came up many times. For the CDR3, the DNA is TGCAGCGCGGGGCTAGCGGGATTCCGGCAAGAGACCCAGTACTTC. Residues: CSAGLAGFRQETQYF. This chain links TRBV29-1 with TRBJ2-5; 9 positions agree with TRBD2. This CDR3 comprises 15 residues. Germline V CDR1 and CDR2: SQVTM, ANQGSEA. J lost 2 bases, V lost 7 bases, and 11 bases had no gene match.

This clonotype showed up just a few times. The genes are TRBV28 and TRBJ2-5; 7 bases line up with TRBD2. The V and J ends lost 2 bases and 2 bases, in that order; junction bases with no gene match: 5. CDR1 is MDHEN and CDR2 is SYDVKM in the germline V gene. The CDR3 has 15 amino acids. CDR3 sequence (DNA): TGTGCCAGCAGTTTACTAGCGGTCGAACAAGAGACCCAGTACTTC. This sequence encodes CASSLLAVEQETQYF. Using reference TRBV28 and TRBJ2-5 for the parts outside the CDR3, the full variable domain is DVKVTQSSRYLVKRTGEKVFLECVQDMDHENMFWYRQDPGLGLRLIYFSYDVKMKEKGDIPEGYSVSREKKERFSLILESASTNQTSMYLCASSLLAVEQETQYFGPGTRLLVL.

This clonotype was observed many times. The rearrangement uses TRBV5-6 and TRBJ1-2; D is uncertain. This CDR3 contains 12 residues. V was cut by 2 bases and J by 7 bases, with 9 bases left in between. Germline-derived CDR1 and CDR2 are SGHDT and YYEEEE. The chain's CDR3 is CASSFSTGGYTF. Here the CDR3 DNA reads TGTGCCAGCAGCTTTTCAACCGGTGGCTACACCTTC.

This clonotype was seen more than once but under ten times. The chain is built from TRBV20-1 and TRBJ2-2, with a possible D match to TRBD2 (7 bases). The V end was cut by 3 bases, the J end by 3 bases, with 11 bases between. Germline V gene sequence: CDR1 DFQATT, CDR2 SNEGSKA (reference sequence). This CDR3 spans 14 amino acids. The DNA for the CDR3 is TGCAGTGCTAGGGCGGGGGCTCACACCGGGGAGCTGTTTTTT. The encoded protein is CSARAGAHTGELFF.

This rearrangement joins TRBV6-1 to TRBJ2-5; 9 nucleotides line up with TRBD1. Germline V gene data show CDR1 as MNHNS and CDR2 as SASEGT. This CDR3 has 16 amino acids. The junction had 13 bases not matched to a gene; V was cut back by 6 bases and J by 5 bases. The CDR3 nucleotides are TGTGCCAGCAGACCTGGACTCCGGGACAGGGTCGAGACCCAGTACTTC. Residues: CASRPGLRDRVETQYF.

This clonotype was observed a few times. The V gene is TRBV6-1, the J gene TRBJ2-5; the match to TRBD1 covers 7 bases. Unmatched junction bases numbered 13, after V lost 6 bases and J lost 6 bases. From germline, CDR1 is MNHNS and CDR2 SASEGT. The CDR3 contains 15 residues. The DNA for the CDR3 is TGTGCCAGCAGCAACAGGGGTGTTTCCATAAAGACCCAGTACTTC. Its protein is CASSNRGVSIKTQYF.

The chain couples TRBV20-1 to TRBJ2-5, with D possibly TRBD2 on 5 matching bases. Looked up from germline, CDR1 is DFQATT and CDR2 is SNEGSKA (reference sequence). This CDR3 comprises 13 residues. Trimming removed 6 bases at V and 5 bases at J, with 16 bases between. The CDR3 sequence: CSALQDWVETQYF. CDR3 DNA: TGCAGTGCCCTCCAGGACTGGGTGGAGACCCAGTACTTC.